The subject of this entry is one T cell receptor (beta chain). The CDR3 contains 12 residues. From germline, CDR1 is LGHDT and CDR2 YNNKEL (reference sequence). The germline V and J ends were trimmed by 6 bases and 2 bases, with 8 bases remaining between them. The sample is drawn from a study of blood T cell repertoires in COVID-19. The overall study: The United States, Italy and Spain provided the acute and convalescent COVID-19 samples.

Participant reports of clinical history set cohort assignment. This table comes from immunoSEQ multiplex PCR, and its TCRdb copy is limited to in-frame clones, with some not included. This sample has a few hundred thousand clones; around 88% occur once, and the top ten carry about 9.3%. The clonotype was recovered from a man aged 35 to 55 who had recovered from COVID-19. Sequenced input: PBMCs or T cells enriched from blood (not recorded which). This chain connects TRBV3-1 (or the pseudogene TRBV3-2) to TRBJ2-7; unclear D gene. CDR3 loop: CASRSQTYEQYF. The CDR3 DNA reads TGTGCCAGCAGGTCACAGACCTACGAGCAGTACTTC.